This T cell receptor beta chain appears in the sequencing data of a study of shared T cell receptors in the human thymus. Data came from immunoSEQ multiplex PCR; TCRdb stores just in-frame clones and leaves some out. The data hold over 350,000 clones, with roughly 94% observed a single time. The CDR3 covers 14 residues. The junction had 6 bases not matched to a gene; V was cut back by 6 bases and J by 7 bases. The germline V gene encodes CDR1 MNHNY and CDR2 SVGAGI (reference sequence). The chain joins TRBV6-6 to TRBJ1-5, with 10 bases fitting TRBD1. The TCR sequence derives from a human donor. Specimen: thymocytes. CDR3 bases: TGTGCCAGCAGCCAGACAGGGGGCAGGCAGCCCCAGCATTTT. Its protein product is CASSQTGGRQPQHF.